Each of the 2 T cell receptor beta chains below was sequenced from the same sample in a study of Graves' ophthalmopathy and Graves' hyperthyroidism. Using RNA transcripts, the TCR beta CDR3 regions were amplified. HTBI-primed first-round RT-PCR preceded second-round multiplex PCR. TCRdb reprocessed the multiplex PCR reads via MiXCR and lists one record per CDR3 protein. The table has hundreds of thousands of distinct CDR3 sequences, more than 20% seen once. The sequenced sample consisted of peripheral blood. The receptors here all came from a woman aged 18-29 years with stable Graves' hyperthyroidism.

This clonotype was seen ten or more times. This rearrangement joins TRBV6-2 or TRBV6-3 to TRBJ2-7; D might be TRBD2 (5 bases). This CDR3 is built from 15 residues. The germline V and J ends were trimmed by 5 bases and 4 bases, with 18 bases remaining between them. Germline CDR1 and CDR2: MNHEY and SVGEGT. The CDR3 is CASSPGFRPGYEQYF. CDR3 coding DNA: TGTGCCAGCAGTCCGGGATTCCGGCCCGGTTACGAGCAGTACTTC.

This clonotype occurred many times. The chain employs TRBV7-9 and TRBJ1-1; 7 bases agree with TRBD1. Per germline, CDR1 SEHNR and CDR2 FQNEAQ (reference sequence). Trimming removed 1 base from V and 7 bases from J; junction bases left unmatched: 6. The CDR3 length is 14 residues. The CDR3 DNA follows: TGTGCCAGCAGCTTAGACAGGGGAACCCTTGAAGCTTTCTTT. Translation: CASSLDRGTLEAFF. Using reference TRBV7-9 and TRBJ1-1 for the parts outside the CDR3, the full variable domain is DTGVSQNPRHKITKRGQNVTFRCDPISEHNRLYWYRQTLGQGPEFLTYFQNEAQLEKSRLLSDRFSAERPKGSFSTLEIQRTEQGDSAMYLCASSLDRGTLEAFFGQGTRLTVV.